This is a list of T cell receptor beta chains from one sample in a study of beta chain features in type 1 diabetes. Method: immunoSEQ multiplex PCR; TCRdb's copy keeps in-frame clones and lacks some. Of around 300,000 clones in the sample, 12% to 15% were seen once. Sequencing was performed on central memory CD4+ T cells from blood. Source of these receptors: a man younger than 45 in good health. The CDR3 runs from the conserved cysteine through the conserved F or W. D genes are given only for firm matches. Expanded clones get a size class; other rows say once, few or many, or leave the size out.

>-|TRBJ1-2|TRBV9|-
CASSVEGTYGYTF
TGTGCCAGCAGCGTAGAGGGTACCTATGGCTACACCTTC
>few|TRBJ2-2|TRBV5-1|TRBD2
CASSLGPSGDTGELFF
TGCGCCAGCAGCTTGGGTCCTAGCGGGGACACCGGGGAGCTGTTTTTT
>-|TRBJ2-5|TRBV25-1|TRBD2
CASRNWGTSGSRETQYF
TGTGCCAGCAGAAATTGGGGGACTAGCGGGAGTCGGGAGACCCAGTACTTC
>-|TRBJ1-6|TRBV7-8|-
CASSLTPIYNPLHF
TGTGCCAGCAGCTTAACCCCGATCTATAATCCCCTCCACTTT
>few|TRBJ2-6|TRBV5-1|-
CASSLGGFAGSGANVLTF
TGCGCCAGCAGCTTGGGTGGGTTCGCGGGCTCTGGGGCCAACGTCCTGACTTTC
>-|TRBJ2-3|TRBV10-3|-
CAISDLVAGTDTQYF
TGTGCCATCAGTGATCTGGTAGCGGGCACAGATACGCAGTATTTT
>-|TRBJ1-5|TRBV5-1|-
CASSFSRVGNQPQHF
TGTGCCAGCAGCTTTAGCAGGGTTGGCAATCAGCCCCAGCATTTT
>few|TRBJ2-3|TRBV7-2|TRBD2
CANSAKTSGVSTDTQYF
TGTGCCAACTCCGCAAAGACTAGCGGGGTTAGCACAGATACGCAGTATTTT
>-|TRBJ2-1|TRBV7-2|-
CASSLGPQAYNEQFF
TGTGCCAGCAGCTTAGGTCCCCAAGCCTACAATGAGCAGTTCTTC
>few|TRBJ2-1|TRBV7-2|TRBD2
CASSLGDISGREQFF
TGTGCCAGCAGCTTAGGGGATATTAGCGGGAGAGAGCAGTTCTTC
>-|TRBJ1-5|TRBV27|-
CARLRGRNQPQHF
TGTGCCCGGCTGAGGGGCCGAAATCAGCCCCAGCATTTT
>few|TRBJ2-7|TRBV5-1|TRBD1
CASSKDRGYEQYF
TGCGCCAGCAGTAAGGACAGGGGCTACGAGCAGTACTTC
>-|TRBJ1-6|TRBV7-2|-
CASSSLPRVDGSPLHF
TGTGCCAGCAGCTCCCTTCCCAGGGTTGATGGTTCACCCCTCCACTTT
>-|TRBJ2-2|TRBV28|TRBD1
CASSPGQINTGELFF
TGTGCCAGCAGCCCGGGACAGATAAACACCGGGGAGCTGTTTTTT
>few|TRBJ2-5|TRBV25-1|TRBD2
CATSSGRALETQYF
TGTGCCACCTCTAGCGGGAGGGCCCTTGAGACCCAGTACTTC
>-|TRBJ2-2|TRBV7-9|TRBD2
CASSYPGTRVGELFF
TGTGCCAGCAGCTATCCCGGGACTAGAGTCGGGGAGCTGTTTTTT
>-|TRBJ2-1|TRBV11-3|TRBD2
CASSSLAGPYNEQFF
TGTGCCAGCAGCTCACTAGCGGGACCGTACAATGAGCAGTTCTTC
>few|TRBJ2-2|TRBV15|-
CATSRARTTSGFTGELFF
TGTGCCACCAGCAGAGCAAGGACGACCTCGGGATTCACCGGGGAGCTGTTTTTT
>few|TRBJ2-2|TRBV10-3|-
CAISESAPSTGELFF
TGTGCCATCAGTGAGTCCGCTCCGAGCACCGGGGAGCTGTTTTTT
>once|TRBJ2-5|TRBV7-2|-
CASSLGGNRETQYF
TGTGCCAGCAGCTTAGGCGGGAATCGAGAGACCCAGTACTTC
>-|TRBJ2-1|TRBV6-1|TRBD2
CASTLRGGSDEQFF
TGTGCCAGCACCCTCCGGGGGGGCAGCGATGAGCAGTTCTTC
>few|TRBJ2-5|TRBV14|TRBD1
CASSYWTGDMETQYF
TGTGCCAGCAGCTATTGGACAGGGGATATGGAGACCCAGTACTTC
>many|TRBJ2-2|TRBV7-2|-
CASSLAPGAGELFF
TGTGCCAGCAGCTTAGCCCCAGGGGCCGGGGAGCTGTTTTTT
>-|TRBJ2-1|TRBV2|TRBD2
CASSLRTSGGDEQFF
TGTGCCAGCAGTTTACGGACTAGCGGGGGTGATGAGCAGTTCTTC
>few|TRBJ2-2|TRBV11-3|TRBD1
CASSFVQGPGGELFF
TGTGCCAGCAGCTTCGTACAGGGGCCGGGCGGGGAGCTGTTTTTT
>-|TRBJ1-1|TRBV6-5|-
CASKGGTSSSEAFF
TGTGCCAGCAAAGGAGGGACCTCCTCCTCCGAAGCTTTCTTT
>few|TRBJ2-1|TRBV5-1|TRBD2
CASSSSGSSYNEQFF
TGCGCCAGCAGTTCTAGCGGAAGCTCCTACAATGAGCAGTTCTTC
>-|TRBJ1-2|TRBV5-4|-
CASSWAREDLYGYTF
TGTGCCAGCAGCTGGGCCCGGGAGGACCTCTATGGCTACACCTTC
>few|TRBJ2-1|TRBV5-1|TRBD2
CASRVTSGRDNEQFF
TGCGCCAGCAGGGTGACTAGCGGGAGGGACAATGAGCAGTTCTTC
>few|TRBJ1-1|TRBV5-1|-
CASRPSYNLKMNTEAFF
TGCGCCAGCAGACCCTCTTATAACCTGAAGATGAACACTGAAGCTTTCTTT
>-|TRBJ2-1|TRBV7-7|TRBD2
CASSLVRWEGRNEQFF
TGTGCTAGCAGCTTAGTCAGGTGGGAGGGCCGTAATGAGCAGTTCTTC
>-|TRBJ2-6|TRBV2|-
CASSGRGFSGANVLTF
TGTGCCAGCAGTGGTCGAGGGTTTAGTGGGGCCAACGTCCTGACTTTC
>-|TRBJ2-3|TRBV7-2|-
CASSLALGKRDTQYF
TGTGCCAGCAGCTTAGCGTTAGGTAAAAGAGATACGCAGTATTTT
>-|TRBJ1-1|TRBV4-3|-
CASSQGLGNTEAFF
TGCGCCAGCAGCCAAGGACTGGGTAACACTGAAGCTTTCTTT
>few|TRBJ2-7|TRBV7-2|TRBD1
CASSRGQGRSSSSYEQYF
TGTGCCAGCAGCCGCGGACAGGGGCGCTCGTCGAGCTCCTACGAGCAGTACTTC
>few|TRBJ1-5|TRBV5-1|-
CASSLDEGLGQPQHF
TGCGCCAGCAGCTTGGACGAGGGACTGGGTCAGCCCCAGCATTTT
>-|TRBJ1-1|TRBV5-1|-
CASSSTTRGYTEAFF
TGCGCCAGCAGCTCGACGACAAGGGGGTACACTGAAGCTTTCTTT
>few|TRBJ1-2|TRBV29-1|-
CSVVQGRSGYTF
TGCAGCGTTGTTCAGGGGAGAAGCGGCTACACCTTC